This T cell receptor (beta chain) was sequenced during a study of T-cell memory formation after mild COVID-19. V was shortened by 3 bases and J by 0 bases, with 6 bases between the two germline ends. The CDR3 is 12 amino acids. Per germline, CDR1 DFQATT and CDR2 SNEGSKA (reference sequence). TCR alpha and TCR beta cDNA libraries carrying sample barcodes and UMIs were produced by 5'RACE using constant-segment primers. MiXCR was run by TCRdb on the 5' RACE reads, yielding one entry per CDR3 protein. The top ten hold 20% to 25% of the sample, which has 250,000 or so distinct CDR3 sequences, approximately 19% seen once. For this clonotype: Its antigen is not known.

Study findings and constraints: A second wave expanding day 15 to 37 was CD4+-biased; contracting clones were balanced. Cross-reactive memory apparently joined, as some responding clones appeared in pre-infection memory.

Sequencing was carried out using PBMCs or a T cell subset sorted from them (not recorded which). The sequence was obtained from a man younger than 30 who had mild COVID-19 (a few samples of this study predate the infection). Cell type and time point are not known. This chain connects TRBV20-1 to TRBJ2-7; D not certain. CDR3 region: CSASDNSYEQYF. Written as DNA, the CDR3 is TGCAGTGCTAGTGACAACTCCTACGAGCAGTACTTC.